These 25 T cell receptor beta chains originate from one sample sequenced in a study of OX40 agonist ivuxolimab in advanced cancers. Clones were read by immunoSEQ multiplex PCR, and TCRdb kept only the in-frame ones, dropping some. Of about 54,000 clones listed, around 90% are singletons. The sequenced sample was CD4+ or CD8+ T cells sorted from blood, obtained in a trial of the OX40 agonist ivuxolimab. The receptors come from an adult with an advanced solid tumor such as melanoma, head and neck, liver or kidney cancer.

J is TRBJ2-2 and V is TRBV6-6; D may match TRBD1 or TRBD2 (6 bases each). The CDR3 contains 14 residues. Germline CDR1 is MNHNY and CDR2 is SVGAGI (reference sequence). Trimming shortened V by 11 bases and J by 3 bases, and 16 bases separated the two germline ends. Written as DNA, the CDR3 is TGTGCCGCAAGCTGGAGGGGGGACACCGGGGAGCTGTTTTTT. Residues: CAASWRGDTGELFF.

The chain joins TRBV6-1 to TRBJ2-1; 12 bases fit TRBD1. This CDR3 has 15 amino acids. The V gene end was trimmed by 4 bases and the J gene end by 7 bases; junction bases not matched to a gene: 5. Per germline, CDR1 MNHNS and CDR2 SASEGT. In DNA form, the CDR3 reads TGTGCCAGCAGTGGCCGGGACAGGGGGCCGAATGAGCAGTTCTTC. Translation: CASSGRDRGPNEQFF.

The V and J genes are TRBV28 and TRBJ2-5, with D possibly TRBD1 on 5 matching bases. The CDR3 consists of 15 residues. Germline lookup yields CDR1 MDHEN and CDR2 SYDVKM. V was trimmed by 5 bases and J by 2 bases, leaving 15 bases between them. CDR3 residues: CASSPEKGPQETQYF. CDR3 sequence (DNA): TGTGCCAGCAGTCCGGAAAAGGGGCCGCAAGAGACCCAGTACTTC.

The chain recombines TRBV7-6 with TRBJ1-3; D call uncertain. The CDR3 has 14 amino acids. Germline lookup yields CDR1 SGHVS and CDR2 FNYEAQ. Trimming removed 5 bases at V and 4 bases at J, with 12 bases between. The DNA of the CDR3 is TGTGCCAGCAGCCCCTCGAACGGGGGAAACACCATATATTTT. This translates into CASSPSNGGNTIYF.

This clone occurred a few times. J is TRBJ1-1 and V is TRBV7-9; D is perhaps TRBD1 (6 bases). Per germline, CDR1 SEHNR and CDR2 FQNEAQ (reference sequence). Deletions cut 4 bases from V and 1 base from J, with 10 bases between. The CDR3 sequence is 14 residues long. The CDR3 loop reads CASSSQGWNTEAFF. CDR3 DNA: TGTGCCAGCAGCTCACAGGGTTGGAACACTGAAGCTTTCTTT.

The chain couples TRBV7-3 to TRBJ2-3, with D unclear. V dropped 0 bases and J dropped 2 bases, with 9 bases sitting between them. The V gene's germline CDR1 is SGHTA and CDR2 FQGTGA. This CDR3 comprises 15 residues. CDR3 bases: TGTGCCAGCAGCTTAACCAACCGCCCCACAGATACGCAGTATTTT. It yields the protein CASSLTNRPTDTQYF.

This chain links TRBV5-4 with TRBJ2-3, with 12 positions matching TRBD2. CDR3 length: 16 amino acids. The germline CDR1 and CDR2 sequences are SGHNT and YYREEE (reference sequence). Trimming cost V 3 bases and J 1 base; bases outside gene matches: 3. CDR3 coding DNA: TGTGCCAGCAGCTGGACTAGCGGGACCCGCACAGATACGCAGTATTTT. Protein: CASSWTSGTRTDTQYF.

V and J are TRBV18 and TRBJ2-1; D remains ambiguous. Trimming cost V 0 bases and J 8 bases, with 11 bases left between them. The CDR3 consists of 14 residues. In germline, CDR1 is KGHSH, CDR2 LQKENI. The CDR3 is CASSPPSQVHEQFF. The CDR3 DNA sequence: TGTGCCAGCTCACCACCGTCTCAGGTGCATGAGCAGTTCTTC.

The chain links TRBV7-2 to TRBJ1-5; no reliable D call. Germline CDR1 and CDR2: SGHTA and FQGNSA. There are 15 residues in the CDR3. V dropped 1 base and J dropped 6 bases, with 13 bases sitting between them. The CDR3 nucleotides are TGTGCCAGCAGCTTAGGAGCGTTTCGCGGTCAGCCCCAGCATTTT. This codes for CASSLGAFRGQPQHF.

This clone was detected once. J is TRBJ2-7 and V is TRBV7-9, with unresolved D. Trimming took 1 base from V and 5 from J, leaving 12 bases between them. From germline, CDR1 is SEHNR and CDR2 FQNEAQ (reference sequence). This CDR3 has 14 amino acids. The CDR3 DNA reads TGTGCCAGCAGCTTAGGGGCCGTGGACGACGAGCAGTACTTC. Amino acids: CASSLGAVDDEQYF. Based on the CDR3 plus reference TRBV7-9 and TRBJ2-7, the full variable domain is DTGVSQNPRHKITKRGQNVTFRCDPISEHNRLYWYRQTLGQGPEFLTYFQNEAQLEKSRLLSDRFSAERPKGSFSTLEIQRTEQGDSAMYLCASSLGAVDDEQYFGPGTRLTVT.

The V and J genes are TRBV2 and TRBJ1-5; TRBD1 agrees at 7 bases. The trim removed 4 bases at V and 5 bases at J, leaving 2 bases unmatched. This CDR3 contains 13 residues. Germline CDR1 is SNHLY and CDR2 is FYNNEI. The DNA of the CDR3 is TGTGCCAGCAGTGTACAGGGGTATCAGCCCCAGCATTTT. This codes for CASSVQGYQPQHF.

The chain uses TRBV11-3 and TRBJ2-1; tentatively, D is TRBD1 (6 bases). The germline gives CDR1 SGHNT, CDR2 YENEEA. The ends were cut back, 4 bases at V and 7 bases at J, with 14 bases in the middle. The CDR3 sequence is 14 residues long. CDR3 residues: CASSSQGSLNEQFF. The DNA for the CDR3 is TGTGCCAGCAGCTCCCAGGGGAGTTTAAATGAGCAGTTCTTC. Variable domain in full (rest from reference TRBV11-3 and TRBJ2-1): EAGVVQSPRYKIIEKKQPVAFWCNPISGHNTLYWYLQNLGQGPELLIRYENEEAVDDSQLPKDRFSAERLKGVDSTLKIQPAELGDSAVYLCASSSQGSLNEQFFGPGTRLTVL.

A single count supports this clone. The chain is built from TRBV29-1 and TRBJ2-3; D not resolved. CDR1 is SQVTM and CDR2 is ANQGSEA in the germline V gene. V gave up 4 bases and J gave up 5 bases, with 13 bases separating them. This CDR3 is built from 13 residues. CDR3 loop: CSVVSSDIDTQYF. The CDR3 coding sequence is TGCAGCGTTGTGTCGAGCGATATAGATACGCAGTATTTT.

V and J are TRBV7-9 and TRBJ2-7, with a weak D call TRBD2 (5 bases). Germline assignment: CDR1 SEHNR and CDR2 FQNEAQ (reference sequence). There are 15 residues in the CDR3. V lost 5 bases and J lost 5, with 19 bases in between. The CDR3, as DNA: TGTGCCAGCAGCCCGCGAGGAGCGGCGGTCGACGAGCAGTACTTC. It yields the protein CASSPRGAAVDEQYF.

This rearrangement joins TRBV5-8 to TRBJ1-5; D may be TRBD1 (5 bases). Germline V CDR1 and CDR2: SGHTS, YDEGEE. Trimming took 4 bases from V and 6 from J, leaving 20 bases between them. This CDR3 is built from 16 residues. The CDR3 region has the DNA TGTGCCAGCAGCCGGTTCAGTGCTGTTAGGGGTCAGCCCCAGCATTTT. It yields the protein CASSRFSAVRGQPQHF.

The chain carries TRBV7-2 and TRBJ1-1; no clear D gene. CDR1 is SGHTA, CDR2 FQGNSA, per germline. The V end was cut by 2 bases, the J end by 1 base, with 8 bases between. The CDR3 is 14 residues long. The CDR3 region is CASSLRVSNTEAFF. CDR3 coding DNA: TGTGCCAGCAGCTTAAGGGTATCGAACACTGAAGCTTTCTTT.

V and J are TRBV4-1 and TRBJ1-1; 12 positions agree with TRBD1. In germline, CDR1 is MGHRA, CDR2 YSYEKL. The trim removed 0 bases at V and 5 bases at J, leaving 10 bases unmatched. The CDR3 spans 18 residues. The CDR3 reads CASSQDPGQGARWTEAFF. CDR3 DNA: TGCGCCAGCAGCCAAGACCCGGGACAGGGGGCGCGTTGGACTGAAGCTTTCTTT.

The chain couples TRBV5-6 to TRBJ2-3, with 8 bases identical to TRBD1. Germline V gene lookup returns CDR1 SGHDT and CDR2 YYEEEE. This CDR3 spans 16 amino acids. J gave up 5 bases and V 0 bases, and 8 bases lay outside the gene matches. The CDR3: CASSLAGTGSGDTQYF. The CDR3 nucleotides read TGTGCCAGCAGCTTGGCCGGGACAGGCTCGGGAGATACGCAGTATTTT.

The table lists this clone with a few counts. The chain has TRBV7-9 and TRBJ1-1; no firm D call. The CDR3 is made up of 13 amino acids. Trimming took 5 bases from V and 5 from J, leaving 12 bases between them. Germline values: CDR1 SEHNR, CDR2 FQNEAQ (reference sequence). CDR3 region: CASSASGRTEAFF. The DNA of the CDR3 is TGTGCCAGCAGCGCGAGTGGTCGGACTGAAGCTTTCTTT.

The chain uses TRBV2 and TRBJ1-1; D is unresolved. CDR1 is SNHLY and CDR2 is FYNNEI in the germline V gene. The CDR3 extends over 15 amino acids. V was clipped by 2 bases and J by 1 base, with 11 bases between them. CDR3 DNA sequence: TGTGCCAGCAGTGAATACGGACTTCGGAACACTGAAGCTTTCTTT. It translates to CASSEYGLRNTEAFF.

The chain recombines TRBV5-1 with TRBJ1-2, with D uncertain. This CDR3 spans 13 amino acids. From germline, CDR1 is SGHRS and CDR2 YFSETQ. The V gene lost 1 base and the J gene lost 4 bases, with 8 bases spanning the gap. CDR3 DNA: TGCGCCAGCAGCTTGAGCAGTGGCTATGGCTACACCTTC. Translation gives CASSLSSGYGYTF.

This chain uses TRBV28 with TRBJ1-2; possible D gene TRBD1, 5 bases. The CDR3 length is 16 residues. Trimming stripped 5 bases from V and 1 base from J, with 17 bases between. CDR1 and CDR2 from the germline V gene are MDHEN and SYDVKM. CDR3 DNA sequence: TGTGCCAGCAGTACGTTCCAAGGGACCGATAACTATGGCTACACCTTC. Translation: CASSTFQGTDNYGYTF.

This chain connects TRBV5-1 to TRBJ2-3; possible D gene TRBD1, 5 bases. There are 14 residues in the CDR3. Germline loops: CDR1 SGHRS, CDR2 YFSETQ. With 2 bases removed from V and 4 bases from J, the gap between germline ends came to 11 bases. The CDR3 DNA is TGCGCCAGCAGCTTTTCTTCAGGGTCAGATACGCAGTATTTT. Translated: CASSFSSGSDTQYF.

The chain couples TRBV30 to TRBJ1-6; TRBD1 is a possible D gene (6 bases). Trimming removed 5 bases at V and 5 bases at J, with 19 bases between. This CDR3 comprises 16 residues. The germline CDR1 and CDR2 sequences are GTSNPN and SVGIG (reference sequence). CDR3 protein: CAWGRWTAGDNSPLHF. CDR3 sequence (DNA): TGTGCCTGGGGACGATGGACAGCGGGGGATAATTCACCCCTCCACTTT.

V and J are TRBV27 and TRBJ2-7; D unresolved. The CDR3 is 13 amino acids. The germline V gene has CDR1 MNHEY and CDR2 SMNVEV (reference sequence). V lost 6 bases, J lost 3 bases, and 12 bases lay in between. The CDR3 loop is CASSKLQNYEQYF. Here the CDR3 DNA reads TGTGCCAGCAGCAAGCTACAGAACTACGAGCAGTACTTC.